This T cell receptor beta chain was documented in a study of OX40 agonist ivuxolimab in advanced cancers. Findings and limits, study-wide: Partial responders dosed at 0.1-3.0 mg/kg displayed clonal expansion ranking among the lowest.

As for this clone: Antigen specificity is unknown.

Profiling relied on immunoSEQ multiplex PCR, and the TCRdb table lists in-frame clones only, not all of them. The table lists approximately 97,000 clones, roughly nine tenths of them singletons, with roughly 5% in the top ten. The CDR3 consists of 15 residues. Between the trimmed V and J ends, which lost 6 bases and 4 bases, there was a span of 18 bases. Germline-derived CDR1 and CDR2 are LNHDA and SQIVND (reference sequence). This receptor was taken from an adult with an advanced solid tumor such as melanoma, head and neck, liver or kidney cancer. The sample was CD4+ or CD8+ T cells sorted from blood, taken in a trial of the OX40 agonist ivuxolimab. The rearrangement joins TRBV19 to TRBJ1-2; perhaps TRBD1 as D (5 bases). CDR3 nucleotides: TGTGCCAGTAGCTTTGCGGGGCCCTTACTCTATGGCTACACCTTC. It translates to CASSFAGPLLYGYTF.